The 4 T cell receptor beta chains presented below share a single source sample, sequenced in a study of blood T cells in healthy people across ages. Through a sample-barcoded 5' primer and a J-beta primer mix, a second PCR was run for roughly 6 to 12 cycles. TCRdb re-analysed the 5' RACE reads in MiXCR, keeping a single row per CDR3 protein. The data show hundreds of thousands of distinct CDR3 sequences, with approximately 53% seen just once and around 24% held by the top ten. The sequenced material came from blood. The receptors originated from a man aged 40-50 years in good health.

This clonotype was seen a handful of times. The CDR3 bases are TGTGCCAGCAGTCCCGCGAGGGGGACCTACGAGCAGTACTTC. As protein: CASSPARGTYEQYF. The rearrangement links TRBV6-6 to TRBJ2-4, with TRBD1 as a possible D gene (6 bases). The J call is doubtful: the DNA matches TRBJ2-7 better. Germline V gene data show CDR1 as MNHNY and CDR2 as SVGAGI (reference sequence). The CDR3 has 14 amino acids.

This clonotype was observed a handful of times. The chain carries TRBV7-9 and TRBJ2-5; TRBD2 matches 11 bases. CDR3 length: 15 amino acids. V shed 3 bases, J shed 5 bases, and the junction held 5 bases outside the gene matches. The germline CDR1 and CDR2 sequences are SEHNR and FQNEAQ (reference sequence). The CDR3 sequence: CASSFIAGGSETQYF. The CDR3 DNA follows: TGTGCCAGCAGCTTTATAGCGGGGGGGTCTGAGACCCAGTACTTC.

A few counts support this clonotype. The chain carries TRBV6-7 and TRBJ2-3; D gene uncertain. TRBV6-7 qualifies as an ORF whose function is uncertain. This CDR3 has 14 residues. V was trimmed by 2 bases and J by 6 bases, leaving 12 bases between them. For the CDR3, the DNA is TGTGCCAGCAGTTACGGCAGAGGCTCCGATACGCAGTATTTT. As protein: CASSYGRGSDTQYF.

The V and J genes are TRBV6-2 or TRBV6-3 and TRBJ1-1, with unresolved D. The CDR3 spans 14 residues. Germline V CDR1 and CDR2: MNHEY, SVGEGT. Trimming took 8 bases from V and 0 from J, leaving 13 bases between them. CDR3 DNA sequence: TGTGCCAGCCGTCCCGGGATCCTGAACACTGAAGCTTTCTTT. It yields the protein CASRPGILNTEAFF.